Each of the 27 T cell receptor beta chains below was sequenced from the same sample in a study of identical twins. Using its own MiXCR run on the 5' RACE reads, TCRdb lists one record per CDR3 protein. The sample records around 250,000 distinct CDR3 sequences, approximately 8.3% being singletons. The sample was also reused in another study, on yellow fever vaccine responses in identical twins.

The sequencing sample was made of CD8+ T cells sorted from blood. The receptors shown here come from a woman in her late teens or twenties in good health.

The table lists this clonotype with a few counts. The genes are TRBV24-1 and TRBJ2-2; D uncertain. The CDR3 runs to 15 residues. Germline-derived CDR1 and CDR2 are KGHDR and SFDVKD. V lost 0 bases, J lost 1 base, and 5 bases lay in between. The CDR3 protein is CATSDLGVNTGELFF. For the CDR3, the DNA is TGTGCCACCAGTGATTTGGGAGTGAACACCGGGGAGCTGTTTTTT.

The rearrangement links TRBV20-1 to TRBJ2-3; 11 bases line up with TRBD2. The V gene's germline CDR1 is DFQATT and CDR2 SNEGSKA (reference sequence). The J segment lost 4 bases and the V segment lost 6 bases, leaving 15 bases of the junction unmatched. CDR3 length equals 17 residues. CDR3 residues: CSARLSTSGRIADTQYF. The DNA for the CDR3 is TGCAGTGCCCGCCTCTCTACTAGCGGGAGAATCGCAGATACGCAGTATTTT.

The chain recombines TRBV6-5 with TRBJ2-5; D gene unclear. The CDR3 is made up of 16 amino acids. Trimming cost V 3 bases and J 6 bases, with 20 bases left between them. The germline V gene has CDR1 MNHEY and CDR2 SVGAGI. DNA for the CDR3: TGTGCCAGCAGTTATTCCCTCGATCGGGTTAGAAAGACCCAGTACTTC. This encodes CASSYSLDRVRKTQYF.

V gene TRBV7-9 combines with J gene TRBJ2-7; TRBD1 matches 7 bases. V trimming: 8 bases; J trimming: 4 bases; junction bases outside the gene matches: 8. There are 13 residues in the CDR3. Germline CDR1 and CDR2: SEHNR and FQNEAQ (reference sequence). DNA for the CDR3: TGTGCCAGCCTCTCGGGACAGTCTTACGAGCAGTACTTC. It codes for CASLSGQSYEQYF.

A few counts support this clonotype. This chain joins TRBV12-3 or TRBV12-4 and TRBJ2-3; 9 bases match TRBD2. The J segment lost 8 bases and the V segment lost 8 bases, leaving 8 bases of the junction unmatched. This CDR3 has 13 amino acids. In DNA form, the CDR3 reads TGTGCCAGCCTTAGCGGGAGTGTCGGTACGCAGTATTTT. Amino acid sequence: CASLSGSVGTQYF.

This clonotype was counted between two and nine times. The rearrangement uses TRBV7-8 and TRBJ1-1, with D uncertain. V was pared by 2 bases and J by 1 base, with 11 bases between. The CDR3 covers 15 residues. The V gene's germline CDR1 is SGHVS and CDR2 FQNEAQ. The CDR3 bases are TGTGCCAGCAGCTTAAGTGTGTCCAGGAACACTGAAGCTTTCTTT. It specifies CASSLSVSRNTEAFF.

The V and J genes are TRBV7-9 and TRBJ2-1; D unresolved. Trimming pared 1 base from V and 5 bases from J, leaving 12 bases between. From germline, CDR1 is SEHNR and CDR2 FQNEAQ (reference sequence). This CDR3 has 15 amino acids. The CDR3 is CASSLGGSGNNEQFF. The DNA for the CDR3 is TGTGCCAGCAGCTTAGGGGGTAGTGGGAACAATGAGCAGTTCTTC.

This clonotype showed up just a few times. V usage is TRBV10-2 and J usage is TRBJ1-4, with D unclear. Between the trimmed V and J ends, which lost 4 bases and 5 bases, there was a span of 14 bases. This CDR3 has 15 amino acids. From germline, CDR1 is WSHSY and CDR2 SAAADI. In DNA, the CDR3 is TGCGCCAGCAGTGTCGACGGAGACTTAAATGAAAAACTGTTTTTT. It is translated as CASSVDGDLNEKLFF.

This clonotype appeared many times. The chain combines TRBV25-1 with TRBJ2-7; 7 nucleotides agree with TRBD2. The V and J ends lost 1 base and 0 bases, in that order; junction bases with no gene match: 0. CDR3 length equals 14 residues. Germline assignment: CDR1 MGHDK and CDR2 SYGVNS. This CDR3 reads CASSEWGGSYEQYF. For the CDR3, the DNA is TGTGCCAGCAGTGAATGGGGGGGCTCCTACGAGCAGTACTTC.

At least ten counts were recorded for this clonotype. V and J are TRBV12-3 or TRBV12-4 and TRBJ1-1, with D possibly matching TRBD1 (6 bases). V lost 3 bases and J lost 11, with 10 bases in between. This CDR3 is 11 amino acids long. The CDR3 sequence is CASSFTGTAFF. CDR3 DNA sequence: TGTGCCAGCAGTTTTACAGGGACTGCTTTCTTT.

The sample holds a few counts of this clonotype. The DNA for the CDR3 is TGTGCCAGCAGTTTTCGGGGCCCCCTCTCCTACGAGCAGTACTTC. Translation gives CASSFRGPLSYEQYF. The J gene is TRBJ2-7, the V gene TRBV28; the D call may be TRBD1 or TRBD2 (5 bases each). The CDR3 runs 15 residues. V was pared by 3 bases and J by 0 bases, with 12 bases between. Germline CDR1 is MDHEN and CDR2 is SYDVKM.

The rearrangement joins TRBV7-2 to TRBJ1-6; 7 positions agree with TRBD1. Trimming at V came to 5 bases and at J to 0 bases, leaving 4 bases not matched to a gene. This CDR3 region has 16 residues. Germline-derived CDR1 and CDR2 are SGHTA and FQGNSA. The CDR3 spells CASSHRGSSYNSPLHF. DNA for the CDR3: TGTGCCAGCAGCCACAGGGGTAGCTCCTATAATTCACCCCTCCACTTT.

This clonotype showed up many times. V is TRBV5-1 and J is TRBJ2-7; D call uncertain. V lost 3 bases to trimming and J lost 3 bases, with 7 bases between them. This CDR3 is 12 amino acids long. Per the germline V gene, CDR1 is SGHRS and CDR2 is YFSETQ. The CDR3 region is CASSYDFYEQYF. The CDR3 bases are TGCGCCAGCAGCTACGATTTCTACGAGCAGTACTTC.

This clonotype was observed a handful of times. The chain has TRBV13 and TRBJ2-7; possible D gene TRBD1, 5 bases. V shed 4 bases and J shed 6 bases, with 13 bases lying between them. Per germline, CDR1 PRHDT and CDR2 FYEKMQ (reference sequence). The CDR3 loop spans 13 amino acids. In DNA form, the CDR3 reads TGTGCCAGCAGCTCCTCCAGGGATCGCGAGCAGTACTTC. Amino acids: CASSSSRDREQYF. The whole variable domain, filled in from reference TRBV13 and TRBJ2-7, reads AAGVIQSPRHLIKEKRETATLKCYPIPRHDTVYWYQQGPGQDPQFLISFYEKMQSDKGSIPDRFSAQQFSDYHSELNMSSLELGDSALYFCASSSSRDREQYFGPGTRLTVT.

Here the CDR3 DNA reads TGTGCCAGCAGCTTATCCCAGCGGGGGACGTACACAGATACGCAGTATTTT. It yields the protein CASSLSQRGTYTDTQYF. This sequence joins TRBV7-6 and TRBJ2-3, with 8 bases identical to TRBD2. Looked up from germline, CDR1 is SGHVS and CDR2 is FNYEAQ. The CDR3 spans 17 residues. Unmatched junction bases numbered 9, after V lost 2 bases and J lost 2 bases.

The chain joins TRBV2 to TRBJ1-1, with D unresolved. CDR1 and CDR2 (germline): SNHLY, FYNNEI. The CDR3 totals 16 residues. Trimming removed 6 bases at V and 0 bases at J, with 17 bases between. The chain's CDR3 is CASRALTSSMNTEAFF. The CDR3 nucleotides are TGTGCCAGCAGAGCCCTCACCAGCAGCATGAACACTGAAGCTTTCTTT.

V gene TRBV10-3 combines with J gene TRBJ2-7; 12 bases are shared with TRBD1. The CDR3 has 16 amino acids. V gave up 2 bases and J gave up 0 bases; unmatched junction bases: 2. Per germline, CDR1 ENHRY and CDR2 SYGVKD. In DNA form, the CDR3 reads TGTGCCATCAGTGAGGGGACAGGGGGCATCTCCTACGAGCAGTACTTC. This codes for CAISEGTGGISYEQYF.

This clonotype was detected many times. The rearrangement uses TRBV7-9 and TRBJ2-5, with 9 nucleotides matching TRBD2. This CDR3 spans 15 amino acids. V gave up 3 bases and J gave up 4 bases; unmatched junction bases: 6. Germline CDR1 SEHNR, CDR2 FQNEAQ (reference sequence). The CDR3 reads CASSFLLSGRETQYF. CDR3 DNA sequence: TGTGCCAGCAGCTTCCTTCTTAGCGGGAGAGAGACCCAGTACTTC.

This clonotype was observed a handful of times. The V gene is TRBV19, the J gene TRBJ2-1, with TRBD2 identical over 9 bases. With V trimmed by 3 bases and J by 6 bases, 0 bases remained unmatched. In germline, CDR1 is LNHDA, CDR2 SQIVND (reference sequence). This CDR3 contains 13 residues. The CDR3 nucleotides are TGTGCCAGTAGTATGGGACTAGCCAATGAGCAGTTCTTC. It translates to CASSMGLANEQFF.

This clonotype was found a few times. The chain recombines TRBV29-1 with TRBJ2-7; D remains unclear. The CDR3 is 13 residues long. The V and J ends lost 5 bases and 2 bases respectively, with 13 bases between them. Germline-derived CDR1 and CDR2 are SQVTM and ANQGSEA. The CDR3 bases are TGCAGCGTTCTCCCTGCGCTGACCTACGAGCAGTACTTC. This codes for CSVLPALTYEQYF.

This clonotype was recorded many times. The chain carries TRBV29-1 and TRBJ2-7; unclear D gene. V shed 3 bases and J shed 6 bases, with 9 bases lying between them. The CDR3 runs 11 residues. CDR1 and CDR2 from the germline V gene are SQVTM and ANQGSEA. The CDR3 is CSVEMLGEQYF. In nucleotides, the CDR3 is TGCAGCGTTGAGATGTTGGGCGAGCAGTACTTC.

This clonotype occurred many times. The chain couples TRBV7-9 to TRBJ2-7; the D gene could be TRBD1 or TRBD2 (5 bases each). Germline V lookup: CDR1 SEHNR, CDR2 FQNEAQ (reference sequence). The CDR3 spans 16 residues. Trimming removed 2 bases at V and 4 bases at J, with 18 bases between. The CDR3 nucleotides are TGTGCCAGCAGCTTACCCCGGGACGGATTAATATACGAGCAGTACTTC. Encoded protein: CASSLPRDGLIYEQYF.

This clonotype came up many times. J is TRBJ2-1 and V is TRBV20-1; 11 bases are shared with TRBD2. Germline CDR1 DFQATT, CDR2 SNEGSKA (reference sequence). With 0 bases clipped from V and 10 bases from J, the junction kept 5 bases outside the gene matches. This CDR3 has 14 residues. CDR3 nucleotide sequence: TGCAGTGCTAGAGACGTACTAGCGGGAGTCGAGCAGTTCTTC. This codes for CSARDVLAGVEQFF.

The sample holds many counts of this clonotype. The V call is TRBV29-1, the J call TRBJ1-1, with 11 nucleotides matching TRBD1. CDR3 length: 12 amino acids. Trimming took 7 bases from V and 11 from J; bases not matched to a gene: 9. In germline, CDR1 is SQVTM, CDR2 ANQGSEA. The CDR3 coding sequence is TGCAGCGCCCCCGGACAGGGGGCTATGGCTTTCTTT. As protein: CSAPGQGAMAFF.

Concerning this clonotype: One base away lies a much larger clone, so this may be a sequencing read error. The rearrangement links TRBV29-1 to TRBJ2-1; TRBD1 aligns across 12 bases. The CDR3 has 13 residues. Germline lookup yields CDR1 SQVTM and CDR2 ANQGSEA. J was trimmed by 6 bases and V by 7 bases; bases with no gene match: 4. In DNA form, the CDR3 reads TGCAGCGCCGGGACAGGGGGCAGCAATGAGCAGTTCTTC. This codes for CSAGTGGSNEQFF.

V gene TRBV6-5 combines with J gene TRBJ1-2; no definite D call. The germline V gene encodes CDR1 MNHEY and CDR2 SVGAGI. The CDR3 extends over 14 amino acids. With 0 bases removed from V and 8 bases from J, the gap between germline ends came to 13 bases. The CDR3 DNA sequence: TGTGCCAGCAGTTACTCGGCACAGAACGACGGCTACACCTTC. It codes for CASSYSAQNDGYTF.

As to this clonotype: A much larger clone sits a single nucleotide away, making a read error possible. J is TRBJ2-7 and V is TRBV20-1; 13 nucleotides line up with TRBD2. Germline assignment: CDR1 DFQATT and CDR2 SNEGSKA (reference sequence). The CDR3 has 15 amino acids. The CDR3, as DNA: TGCAGTGCTACTGGGGGACTAGCGGGGTCTAGCGAGCTGTACTTC. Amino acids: CSATGGLAGSSELYF.